The next 32 T cell receptor beta chains were all read from a single sample in a study of cytomegalovirus exposure and HLA in healthy donors. It was with 60 Vbeta and 13 Jbeta primers that the PCR ran. Data came from immunoSEQ multiplex PCR; TCRdb stores just in-frame clones and leaves some out. Of over 200,000 clones listed, 82% are singletons. Specimen: PBMCs. These receptor sequences come from a woman between 35 and 50 years old in good health and CMV-seropositive.

The chain is built from TRBV19 and TRBJ1-5; no reliable D call. Trimming removed 7 bases from V and 2 bases from J, with 12 bases in between. This CDR3 is 14 amino acids long. The germline V gene encodes CDR1 LNHDA and CDR2 SQIVND (reference sequence). The CDR3 nucleotides read TGTGCCAGTAACCGACCGGAGGGCAATCAGCCCCAGCATTTT. Its translation is CASNRPEGNQPQHF.

On this clone: An end of the junction differs from the germline gene, which may be a read error. The chain employs TRBV7-9 and TRBJ1-1; 7 bases map to TRBD1. CDR1 is SEHNR and CDR2 is FQNEAQ in the germline V gene (reference sequence). CDR3 length: 12 amino acids. This CDR3 is CSSSRQDREAFF. CDR3 DNA sequence: TGTTCCAGCAGCCGACAGGACAGGGAAGCTTTCTTT.

The chain uses TRBV4-3 and TRBJ2-7; a weak D match, TRBD1 (5 bases). Trimming shortened V by 1 base and J by 6 bases, and 13 bases separated the two germline ends. Germline-derived CDR1 and CDR2 are LGHNA and YSLEER. This CDR3 has 14 residues. The CDR3 is CASSQVEGVGEQYF. CDR3 DNA sequence: TGCGCCAGCAGCCAAGTGGAAGGGGTGGGCGAGCAGTACTTC.

The DNA for the CDR3 is TGTGCCAGTCGGGCCAGGGGGGATACGCAGTATTTT. It encodes CASRARGDTQYF. The V gene is TRBV19, the J gene TRBJ2-3, with TRBD1 matching 7 bases. This CDR3 is built from 12 residues. Germline V gene lookup returns CDR1 LNHDA and CDR2 SQIVND (reference sequence). V trimming: 8 bases; J trimming: 6 bases; junction bases outside the gene matches: 5.

The rearrangement joins TRBV25-1 to TRBJ2-7, with D possibly matching TRBD1 (6 bases). The CDR3 length is 15 residues. V was clipped by 6 bases and J by 4 bases, with 19 bases between them. The germline gives CDR1 MGHDK, CDR2 SYGVNS. Written as DNA, the CDR3 is TGTGCCAGCAGCCCCGTAACGGGACACGTATACGAGCAGTACTTC. It translates to CASSPVTGHVYEQYF.

This clone was observed once. The rearrangement links TRBV9 to TRBJ2-7; TRBD1 matches 9 bases. The CDR3 loop spans 15 amino acids. The V segment lost 0 bases and the J segment 5 bases; nucleotides outside the gene matches: 6. CDR1 and CDR2 (germline): SGDLS, YYNGEE. The CDR3 DNA is TGTGCCAGCAGCGTAGAAGGACAGGGGTTCAACGAGCAGTACTTC. As protein: CASSVEGQGFNEQYF.

The rearrangement joins TRBV4-3 to TRBJ1-1; D uncertain. The CDR3 loop spans 14 amino acids. Germline CDR1 is LGHNA and CDR2 is YSLEER. Trimming pared 0 bases from V and 1 base from J, leaving 6 bases between. This CDR3 is CASSQDRRNTEAFF. For the CDR3, the DNA is TGCGCCAGCAGCCAAGATCGGAGGAACACTGAAGCTTTCTTT.

The chain has TRBV28 and TRBJ1-2; D gene uncertain. The germline CDR1 and CDR2 sequences are MDHEN and SYDVKM. V gave up 3 bases and J gave up 7 bases, with 21 bases separating them. The CDR3 sequence is 16 residues long. CDR3 nucleotides: TGTGCCAGCAGTTTTTTGAGGACTCGCCTAGACCCTGGCTACACCTTC. Translating it yields CASSFLRTRLDPGYTF.

This clone has more than one count but fewer than ten. The rearrangement links TRBV5-4 to TRBJ2-5, with no clear D. The length of the CDR3 is 14 residues. V was shortened by 1 base and J by 2 bases, with 9 bases between the two germline ends. The germline V gene has CDR1 SGHNT and CDR2 YYREEE (reference sequence). The CDR3 DNA reads as TGTGCCAGCAGCTTGACACTATTACAAGAGACCCAGTACTTC. This encodes CASSLTLLQETQYF.

The gene calls are TRBV19 and TRBJ2-5, with D maybe TRBD1 (6 bases). V lost 7 bases to trimming and J lost 7 bases, with 19 bases between them. This CDR3 region has 14 residues. Germline CDR1 is LNHDA and CDR2 is SQIVND (reference sequence). The chain's CDR3 is CASTSRDRGGTQYF. The DNA for the CDR3 is TGTGCCAGTACCAGCCGGGACCGAGGGGGGACCCAGTACTTC.

Only one count was recorded for this clone. This chain links TRBV4-3 with TRBJ2-5; D is undetermined. The J call may be in error: the DNA end matches TRBJ2-7 better. The CDR3 sequence is 15 residues long. Germline V gene data show CDR1 as LGHNA and CDR2 as YSLEER. The CDR3 sequence is CASSQGVIVPYEQYF. CDR3 coding DNA: TGCGCCAGCAGCCAAGGAGTGATAGTTCCCTACGAGCAGTACTTC.

The chain has TRBV19 and TRBJ2-2; no reliable D call. Trimming pared 5 bases from V and 8 bases from J, leaving 9 bases between. The CDR3 is made up of 12 amino acids. The germline CDR1 and CDR2 sequences are LNHDA and SQIVND (reference sequence). This chain's CDR3 is CASSSTGGELFF. In DNA form, the CDR3 reads TGTGCCAGTAGTTCCACGGGTGGGGAGCTGTTTTTT.

V is TRBV7-9 and J is TRBJ2-7, with TRBD2 identical over 8 bases. Per the germline V gene, CDR1 is SEHNR and CDR2 is FQNEAQ (reference sequence). CDR3 length equals 14 residues. After removal of 4 bases from V and 6 bases from J, the junction contained 8 bases not matched to a gene. CDR3 nucleotide sequence: TGTGCCAGCAGCTCTACCGGGACTAGAGGCGAGCAGTACTTC. The encoded protein is CASSSTGTRGEQYF.

This clone was detected a few times. The chain employs TRBV11-2 and TRBJ2-1; D might be TRBD1 (6 bases). V dropped 1 base and J dropped 8 bases, with 15 bases sitting between them. The CDR3 is 15 amino acids. Germline values: CDR1 SGHAT, CDR2 FQNNGV. The CDR3 reads CASSLAGGNMYEQFF. DNA for the CDR3: TGTGCCAGCAGCTTAGCTGGGGGCAACATGTATGAGCAGTTCTTC.

The chain recombines TRBV27 with TRBJ2-2, with D tentatively TRBD2 (5 bases). The germline V and J ends were trimmed by 0 bases and 0 bases, with 5 bases remaining between them. The CDR3 totals 15 residues. Germline V gives CDR1 MNHEY, CDR2 SMNVEV (reference sequence). The CDR3 bases are TGTGCCAGCAGTTTATCAGCGGCGAACACCGGGGAGCTGTTTTTT. This gives the protein CASSLSAANTGELFF.

This clone was detected a few times. The chain recombines TRBV27 with TRBJ2-5; possibly TRBD1 for D (5 bases). CDR3 size: 14 residues. The V end lost 7 bases, the J end lost 5 bases, and 17 bases lay between the germline ends. The germline gives CDR1 MNHEY, CDR2 SMNVEV (reference sequence). The CDR3 region has the DNA TGTGCCAGCATGCAGGGCTCAGCAGGGGAGACCCAGTACTTC. This sequence encodes CASMQGSAGETQYF.

This chain connects TRBV27 to TRBJ1-6; weak D call: TRBD1 (6 bases). Germline CDR1 reads MNHEY; CDR2 reads SMNVEV (reference sequence). Trimming pared 8 bases from V and 10 bases from J, leaving 18 bases between. The CDR3 loop spans 14 amino acids. Here the CDR3 reads CASSQGGGLSPLHF. In DNA, the CDR3 is TGTGCCAGCTCTCAAGGGGGTGGGTTGTCACCCCTCCACTTT.

The chain employs TRBV5-6 and TRBJ2-4; 8 bases line up with TRBD1. Germline values: CDR1 SGHDT, CDR2 YYEEEE. This CDR3 comprises 16 residues. The ends lost 3 bases at V and 7 bases at J; junction bases unmatched: 12. CDR3 nucleotides: TGTGCCAGCAGCTATTTCACCGGGACAGGCCCTAACATTCAGTACTTC. Its protein is CASSYFTGTGPNIQYF.

The J gene is TRBJ2-3, the V gene TRBV6-4, with a possible D match to TRBD2 (7 bases). The germline gives CDR1 MRHNA, CDR2 SNTAGT. The V end was cut by 2 bases, the J end by 3 bases, with 15 bases between. The CDR3 has 16 amino acids. The CDR3 spells CASSDGGARGTDTQYF. CDR3 coding DNA: TGTGCCAGCAGTGACGGGGGGGCGAGGGGGACAGATACGCAGTATTTT.

V is TRBV18 and J is TRBJ1-5; 8 bases align to TRBD1. V trimming: 5 bases; J trimming: 2 bases; junction bases outside the gene matches: 5. The CDR3 contains 15 residues. CDR1 is KGHSH and CDR2 is LQKENI in the germline V gene. CDR3 region: CASSDMGQGNQPQHF. The CDR3 coding sequence is TGTGCCAGCTCAGATATGGGACAGGGCAATCAGCCCCAGCATTTT.

CDR3 sequence: CASSLITQGADYGYTF. The CDR3 nucleotides read TGCGCCAGCAGCTTAATTACTCAGGGGGCAGACTATGGCTACACCTTC. The rearrangement joins TRBV5-1 to TRBJ1-2; 8 nucleotides agree with TRBD1. There are 16 residues in the CDR3. Germline CDR1 is SGHRS and CDR2 is YFSETQ. J lost 3 bases, V lost 2 bases, and 9 bases had no gene match.

The chain combines TRBV18 with TRBJ1-1, with 10 nucleotides matching TRBD1. This CDR3 is 16 amino acids long. The V segment lost 4 bases and the J segment 0 bases; nucleotides outside the gene matches: 5. Germline CDR1 reads KGHSH; CDR2 reads LQKENI. CDR3 sequence: CASSQGQGLMNTEAFF. The CDR3 DNA sequence: TGTGCCAGCTCACAGGGACAGGGGCTAATGAACACTGAAGCTTTCTTT.

The chain couples TRBV6-1 to TRBJ1-2; a possible D gene is TRBD1 (5 bases). The V and J ends lost 6 bases and 3 bases respectively, with 17 bases between them. CDR3 length equals 15 residues. CDR1 and CDR2 (germline): MNHNS, SASEGT. The DNA for the CDR3 is TGTGCCAGCAGAGTTGGACACGCTGACTACTATGGCTACACCTTC. It codes for CASRVGHADYYGYTF.

The chain carries TRBV6-1 and TRBJ2-3; D perhaps matches TRBD2 (7 bases). This CDR3 spans 14 amino acids. The ends were cut back, 3 bases at V and 9 bases at J, with 16 bases in the middle. Germline V gene data show CDR1 as MNHNS and CDR2 as SASEGT. The CDR3 reads CASSESGGRRTQYF. CDR3 coding DNA: TGTGCCAGCAGTGAGTCGGGGGGCCGACGAACGCAGTATTTT.

The chain links TRBV27 to TRBJ2-7; D is unresolved. Germline CDR1 MNHEY, CDR2 SMNVEV (reference sequence). CDR3 length: 13 residues. V was shortened by 5 bases and J by 9 bases, with 17 bases between the two germline ends. For the CDR3, the DNA is TGTGCCAGCAGTCCTGAAAACTTCGGGTGGCAGTACTTC. Translated, it gives CASSPENFGWQYF.

The V and J genes are TRBV7-9 and TRBJ2-7; the D gene is possibly TRBD2 (5 bases). The CDR3 has 17 residues. Trimming took 5 bases from V and 1 from J, leaving 21 bases between them. Germline CDR1 is SEHNR and CDR2 is FQNEAQ (reference sequence). The CDR3 protein is CASSPIPVRENSYEQYF. The DNA of the CDR3 is TGTGCCAGCAGCCCCATCCCGGTGAGGGAGAATTCCTACGAGCAGTACTTC.

About this clone: The sample has other DNA sequences that encode this CDR3 too. The chain has TRBV7-2 and TRBJ1-1; D may be TRBD1 (6 bases). The germline V and J ends were trimmed by 1 base and 0 bases, with 6 bases remaining between them. Germline V gene data show CDR1 as SGHTA and CDR2 as FQGNSA. This CDR3 comprises 14 residues. The chain's CDR3 is CASSLDRVNTEAFF. The CDR3 bases are TGTGCCAGCAGCTTAGACAGGGTGAACACTGAAGCTTTCTTT.

This clone was found a few times. The gene calls are TRBV13 and TRBJ2-5; D is possibly TRBD1 (5 bases). In germline, CDR1 is PRHDT, CDR2 FYEKMQ (reference sequence). The CDR3 has 17 amino acids. Trimming took 2 bases from V and 3 from J, leaving 19 bases between them. DNA for the CDR3: TGTGCCAGCAGCTTACGGCGTCGGTCCCAAGGGGAAGAGACCCAGTACTTC. Protein sequence: CASSLRRRSQGEETQYF.

The chain couples TRBV28 to TRBJ1-2, with D possibly TRBD1 on 5 matching bases. Per germline, CDR1 MDHEN and CDR2 SYDVKM. CDR3 length equals 13 residues. V lost 6 bases and J lost 7, with 15 bases in between. The CDR3 protein is CASRTRGRGGYTF. The CDR3 coding sequence is TGTGCCAGCAGGACACGGGGGAGAGGTGGCTACACCTTC.

This chain joins TRBV9 and TRBJ2-1; 7 nucleotides align to TRBD2. This CDR3 comprises 15 residues. CDR1 is SGDLS and CDR2 is YYNGEE in the germline V gene. V was clipped by 0 bases and J by 4 bases; unmatched bases: 4. This CDR3 reads CASSVGDYPYNEQFF. DNA of the CDR3: TGTGCCAGCAGCGTAGGGGACTACCCTTACAATGAGCAGTTCTTC. The full variable domain, its missing parts supplied by reference TRBV9 and TRBJ2-1, is DSGVTQTPKHLITATGQRVTLRCSPRSGDLSVYWYQQSLDQGLQFLIQYYNGEERAKGNILERFSAQQFPDLHSELNLSSLELGDSALYFCASSVGDYPYNEQFFGPGTRLTVL.

V is TRBV29-1 and J is TRBJ1-2; D remains unclear. Germline V lookup: CDR1 SQVTM, CDR2 ANQGSEA. The CDR3 sequence is 11 residues long. Trimming left V 1 base short and J 5 bases short, with 5 bases between. This CDR3 reads CSVEGPYGYTF. The CDR3 DNA reads as TGCAGCGTTGAAGGGCCGTATGGCTACACCTTC.

This clone was recorded a few times. This chain joins TRBV7-9 and TRBJ1-4; 7 nucleotides align to TRBD1. The CDR3 runs to 15 residues. Germline V CDR1 and CDR2: SEHNR, FQNEAQ (reference sequence). The trim removed 5 bases at V and 4 bases at J, leaving 7 bases unmatched. The CDR3 is CASSQQGSGNEKLFF. The CDR3 nucleotides read TGTGCCAGCAGCCAACAGGGGTCGGGTAATGAAAAACTGTTTTTT.